This T cell receptor (beta chain) was sequenced during a study of blood T cell repertoires in COVID-19. V lost 3 bases and J lost 3; bases outside the gene matches: 20. CDR1 and CDR2 (germline): SGDLS, YYNGEE. The CDR3 covers 19 residues. Assay used: immunoSEQ multiplex PCR; TCRdb lists only in-frame clones, some missing. The data hold around 220,000 clones, with more than 75% observed a single time. The clonotype originates from a man aged 35 to 55 with active or convalescent COVID-19. Sequences were obtained from peripheral blood. The chain combines TRBV9 with TRBJ2-5, with 7 bases aligning to TRBD2. The CDR3 here is CASSAWSLPTTSAEETQYF. The CDR3 nucleotides are TGTGCCAGCAGCGCCTGGAGTCTCCCCACCACTAGCGCCGAAGAGACCCAGTACTTC. The variable domain in full, with the rest retrieved from reference TRBV9 and TRBJ2-5, is DSGVTQTPKHLITATGQRVTLRCSPRSGDLSVYWYQQSLDQGLQFLIQYYNGEERAKGNILERFSAQQFPDLHSELNLSSLELGDSALYFCASSAWSLPTTSAEETQYFGPGTRLLVL.